This T cell receptor beta chain comes out of a study of CXCR3-negative and CXCR3-positive naive CD8 T cells. The libraries of TRB cDNA were prepared using 5' RACE with UMI labels. Reprocessing the 5' RACE reads, TCRdb reports a single entry for every CDR3 protein and omits DNA. The table for this sample gives about 120,000 distinct CDR3 sequences. The CDR3 runs to 16 residues. The chain is built from TRBV12-3 or TRBV12-4 and TRBJ2-5; the D gene TCRdb calls, TRBD2, cannot be checked with no DNA. The sequence was collected from a human donor in good health. Some clones in this sample may be carry-over from other donors' samples. The sample consisted of naive CXCR3- CD8+ T cells from blood. Subset described: CD45RO-CCR7+CD27+CD95- naive CD8+ T cells lacking CXCR3 (TNR3-). The CDR3: CASSSSTSGSGETQYF.